These T cell receptor beta chains were read from a single sample in a study of T-cell reconstitution after alpha-beta-depleted transplantation in children. TCRdb analysed the PCR reads with MiXCR anew, one entry per CDR3 protein. Of under 400,000 distinct CDR3 sequences listed, around 25% were seen once; the top ten hold 9.5% to 13%. The specimen comprised PBMCs, mostly from graft donor cells, sampled 180 days after TCRalphabeta/CD19-depleted stem cell transplant. These receptors all come from a male patient between 10 and 17 years old who had a stem cell transplant for acute lymphoblastic leukemia, so the T cells may come from the graft donor. CDR3s include the opening cysteine and the closing phenylalanine or tryptophan. The order of the fields is clone size, V gene, CDR3 protein. Size tells how often a clone was seen (once, few, many) or the class of an expanded clone, and some rows leave it out.

>NA|TRBV20-1
CSAPVWGSNQPQHF
>NA|TRBV3-1
CASSQEPGLAAYNEQFF
>NA|TRBV27
CASSPRGVQETQYF
>few|TRBV15
CATSRDWARDTQYF
>NA|TRBV12-3/TRBV12-4
CASSSPTGPSYEQYF
>few|TRBV27
CASSLQQLSSYNEQFF
>NA|TRBV7-6
CASSWMGGPYNEQFF
>few|TRBV11-1
CASSLSGLAVNTEAFF
>many|TRBV18
CASSLVLAGESDEQFF
>NA|TRBV7-2
CASSLTGGLSKNIQYF
>NA|TRBV12-3/TRBV12-4
CASRPGTSNEQFF
>many|TRBV7-2
CASSAGLASYEQYF
>few|TRBV5-5
CASSRTGPLSMDGYTF
>few|TRBV1
CTSSQGAGRRYYGYTF
>NA|TRBV12-3/TRBV12-4
CASSSWTLRTDTQYF
>few|TRBV10-3
CAIRIGQMNTEAFF
>many|TRBV5-1
CASSTGGFYEQYF